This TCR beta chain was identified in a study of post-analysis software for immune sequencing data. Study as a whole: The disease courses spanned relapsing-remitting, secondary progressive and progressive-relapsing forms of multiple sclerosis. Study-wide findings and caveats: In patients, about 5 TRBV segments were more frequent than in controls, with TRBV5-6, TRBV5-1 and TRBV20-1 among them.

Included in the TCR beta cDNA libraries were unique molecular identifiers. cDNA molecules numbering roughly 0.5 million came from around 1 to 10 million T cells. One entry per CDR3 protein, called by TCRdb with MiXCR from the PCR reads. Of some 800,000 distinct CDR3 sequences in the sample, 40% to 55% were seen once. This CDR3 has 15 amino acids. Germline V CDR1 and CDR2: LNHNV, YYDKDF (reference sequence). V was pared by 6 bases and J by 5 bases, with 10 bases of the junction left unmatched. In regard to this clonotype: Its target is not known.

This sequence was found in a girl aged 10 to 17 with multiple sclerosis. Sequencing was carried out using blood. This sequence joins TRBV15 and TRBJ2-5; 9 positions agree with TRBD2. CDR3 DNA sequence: TGTGCCACCAGGACGGGACTAGCATCAGGGGAGACCCAGTACTTC. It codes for CATRTGLASGETQYF.